This TCR beta chain was profiled in a study of cytomegalovirus exposure and HLA in healthy donors. V was trimmed by 7 bases and J by 4 bases, leaving 20 bases between them. The CDR3 runs 15 residues. Germline V gene sequence: CDR1 SGHRS, CDR2 YFSETQ. Researchers ran the PCR with 60 Vbeta and 13 Jbeta primers. The table came from immunoSEQ multiplex PCR; TCRdb's copy has only in-frame clones and leaves some out. Of roughly 150,000 clones listed, over 60% are singletons. This TCR came from a woman in her 30s in good health and CMV-seropositive. What was sequenced was PBMCs. The chain carries TRBV5-1 and TRBJ1-2, with a possible D match to TRBD1 (6 bases). The CDR3 bases are TGCGCCAGCTTTCCCGGGGCAGGGGTGGTCTATGGCTACACCTTC. Protein sequence: CASFPGAGVVYGYTF.